This TCR beta chain was sequenced during a study of blood T cell repertoires in COVID-19. For the study at large: Acute and convalescent COVID-19 specimens originated in the United States, Italy and Spain. PBMCs, B-cell-depleted T cells, or T cells were the source of the cDNA or gDNA that made up the material.

The authors' processing: Reference gene primers were amplified, and this amplification served to estimate nucleated cell counts. The method was immunoSEQ multiplex PCR; TCRdb's version includes in-frame clones alone and lacks a portion of them. V and J calls and clone size are copied from that table; D and trimming were computed from the DNA. The repertoire has 160,000 or so clones, roughly four fifths of them found once; the top ten carry roughly 9.6%. This CDR3 is 15 amino acids long. Germline V gives CDR1 SGHTA, CDR2 FQGNSA. Trimming cost V 1 base and J 1 base; bases outside gene matches: 3. The sample comprised peripheral blood. This receptor was obtained from a man in his fifties or sixties with active or convalescent COVID-19. The V call is TRBV7-2, the J call TRBJ1-2; TRBD1 matches at 7 bases. CDR3 DNA: TGTGCCAGCAGCTTAGGGTCAGGGGGTAACTATGGCTACACCTTC. Translated, it gives CASSLGSGGNYGYTF.